This TCR beta chain was sequenced in a study of cytomegalovirus exposure and HLA in healthy donors. Points from the study as a whole: Reports described diagnosis of cytomegalovirus status by the classifier as highly specific and sensitive.

The CDR3 runs to 13 residues. CDR1 and CDR2 from the germline V gene are MNHNY and SVGAGI (reference sequence). V was cut by 0 bases and J by 10 bases, with 10 bases left in between. The sample holds one count of this clone. Its antigen is as yet unknown. PCR amplification relied on 60 Vbeta primers (plus 13 Jbeta primers). The protocol was immunoSEQ multiplex PCR, while the TCRdb copy is restricted to in-frame clones and leaves out a portion. There are about 190,000 clones in the sample; roughly 81% occur only once, and less than 4% lies in the top ten. The chain couples TRBV6-6 to TRBJ2-1; no firm D call. This TCR was recovered from a woman younger than 45 in good health and CMV-seropositive. Source material: PBMCs. CDR3 sequence: CASSYSELAEQFF. The CDR3 DNA is TGTGCCAGCAGTTACTCCGAACTCGCCGAGCAGTTCTTC.